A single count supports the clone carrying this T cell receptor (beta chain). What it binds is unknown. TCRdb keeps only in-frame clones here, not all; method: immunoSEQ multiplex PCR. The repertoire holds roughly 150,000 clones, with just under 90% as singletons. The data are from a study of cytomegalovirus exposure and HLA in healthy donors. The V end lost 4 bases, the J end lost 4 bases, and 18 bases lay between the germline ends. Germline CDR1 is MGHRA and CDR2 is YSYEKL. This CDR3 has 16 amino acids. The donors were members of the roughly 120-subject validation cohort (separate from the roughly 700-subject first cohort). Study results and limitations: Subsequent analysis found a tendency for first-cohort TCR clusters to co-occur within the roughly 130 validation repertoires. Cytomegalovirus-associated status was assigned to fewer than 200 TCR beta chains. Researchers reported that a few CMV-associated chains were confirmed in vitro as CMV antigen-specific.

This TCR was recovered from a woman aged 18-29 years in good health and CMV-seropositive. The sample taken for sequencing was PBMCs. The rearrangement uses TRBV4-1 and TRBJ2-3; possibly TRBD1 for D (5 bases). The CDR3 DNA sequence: TGCGCCAGCAGCCCCCTGGACATGGGGTTTGCAGATACGCAGTATTTT. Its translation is CASSPLDMGFADTQYF.